The present T cell receptor (beta chain) was sequenced within a study of identical twins. Study-wide results and limits: Models underestimated TCR alpha sharing (out-of-frame) in monozygotic twins.

TCRdb ran MiXCR on the 5' RACE reads and lists one entry per CDR3 protein. The sample includes 500,000 to 650,000 distinct CDR3 sequences, approximately 20% of them seen just once. Healthy Caucasians supplied all donations. Comment on this clonotype: Its antigen remains unknown.

This sample was shared with a second study, whose subject was yellow fever vaccine responses in identical twins.

This clonotype was sampled from a young woman in good health. Sequencing used CD4+ T cells sorted from blood.

CDR3 nucleotide sequence: TGTGCCAGCACTCTAGAGAGACTAGCGTGGGGCTCTGGGGCCAACGTCCTGACTTTC. Translation: CASTLERLAWGSGANVLTF. The V call is TRBV2, the J call TRBJ2-6; 8 nucleotides line up with TRBD2. The CDR3 runs to 19 residues. Germline loops: CDR1 SNHLY, CDR2 FYNNEI. The V and J ends lost 7 bases and 0 bases, in that order; junction bases with no gene match: 14.